This TCR beta chain was sequenced during a study of OX40 agonist ivuxolimab in advanced cancers. About the research overall: With ivuxolimab, an agonistic anti-OX40 (CD134) antibody, patients were treated. Study-wide results and limits: Compared with others, partial responders at 0.1-3.0 mg/kg displayed clonal expansion among the lowest.

Per the germline V gene, CDR1 is SGHNT and CDR2 is YYREEE (reference sequence). The J segment lost 0 bases and the V segment lost 0 bases, leaving 7 bases of the junction unmatched. The CDR3 has 17 residues. On this clone itself: Antigen: not known.

Measured with immunoSEQ multiplex PCR; TCRdb has only the in-frame clones, and not every one. The sample includes around 11,000 clones, 65% to 80% of them seen just once. Autoimmune disease history or systemic immunosuppression led to patients being barred. The sequencing here drew on CD4+ or CD8+ T cells sorted from blood, taken in a trial of the OX40 agonist ivuxolimab. The chain has TRBV5-4 and TRBJ1-1; 8 bases are a match to TRBD1. The sequence derives from an adult with an advanced solid tumor such as melanoma, head and neck, liver or kidney cancer. The CDR3 is CASSLGTGLPMNTEAFF. In DNA, the CDR3 is TGTGCCAGCAGCTTGGGGACAGGGCTACCGATGAACACTGAAGCTTTCTTT.